This T cell receptor beta chain emerged from a study of T cell responses to AZD1222 COVID-19 vaccine (dated by TCRdb to the early 2020s). Turning to the overall study: AZD1222 recipients whose second dose came at about 4 weeks and those whose second dose came at about 12 weeks were combined into one group, since spike-specific TCR depth and breadth did not differ between the two schedules. Trial participants were enrolled into age subgroups of 18-55, 56-69 and 70-plus years, which contained around 150, 29 and 61 TCR-sequenced participants, respectively. TCR sequencing was performed for more than 230 trial participants, of whom about 210 were given two doses of AZD1222 and around 25 were given two doses of MenACWY control vaccine.

On this clone itself: Its recognized antigen is unknown. Nothing much larger sits one base from this clone, and base qualities are not available.

The CDR3 regions of human TCRbeta chains were subjected to immunosequencing. The study's processing was this. TCRs in the repertoires were matched against a reference library of SARS-CoV-2-specific TCRs that had been generated with the MIRA antigen-specificity platform. Breadth was defined as the fraction of unique TCRs that were SARS-CoV-2-associated. Depth was defined as the fraction of total T cells that were SARS-CoV-2-associated. Using the MIRA data, every spike-specific TCR was mapped to the spike region that the TCR reacted to and assigned to either a CD4 or a CD8 class. Log10-transformed breadth and depth values were compared by one-way ANOVA with Sidak's multiple comparisons tests. TCRdb mirrors the immuneACCESS table, restricted to in-frame sequences. Some clones are absent from its copies; in checked studies, under half trace to an unresolved V gene, and the reason for the others is unknown. The DNA gave D and trimming, while V, J and clone size come from that table. Present in this sample are some 140,000 clones, 91% of which were seen just once. Around 3% of the sample is held by the ten biggest clonotypes.

This sample's time point label indicates: baseline before first vaccination. The vaccinee samples were drawn from two UK trials, COV001 and COV002, one of which was a single-blind randomized controlled phase 2/3 trial testing AZD1222 (ChAdOx1 nCoV-19) in healthy adults. For TCRbeta chain sequencing, PBMC samples were collected from trial participants at day 0 and at day 28 after the second dose. Per the germline V gene, SNHLY is the CDR1 and FYNNEI is the CDR2. Trimming removed 4 bases from V and 2 bases from J, leaving 9 bases between the germline ends. The CDR3 holds 14 amino acids from the cysteine to the phenylalanine. The kept DNA is CDR3 alone, 42 bases in frame from the first base. Study-wide conclusions, independent of this receptor: CD4 TCRs associated with the vaccine covered the entire spike protein, and the dominant responses were in regions 160-218 and 743-854. Participants were mostly white British and included more females than males, and it was suggested by the authors that clonal diversity may have been underestimated. Nearly half of unique spike-specific TCRs reportedly recognized epitopes outside regions mutated in the B.1.351 and B.1.1.7 variants. After two AZD1222 doses, spike-specific TCR breadth and depth were significantly higher than at day 0 and than in MenACWY recipients. In the small 56-69-year group, the increase in depth fell short of significance, most likely because of low power. Only a handful of AZD1222 recipients were SARS-CoV-2 seropositive at baseline, limiting conclusions about previously exposed vaccinees. Because no day 14 peak-response samples were available, the repertoires could be characterized only after the peak T cell response.

The sequence is built from TRBV2 and TRBJ1-3, with the D gene too uncertain to name. The receptor's source is an adult in good health. Material: peripheral blood, obtained on day 0 of AZD1222 vaccination. The CDR3 here reads CASSAWVPGNTIYF. The nucleotide sequence is given as TGTGCCAGCAGTGCGTGGGTTCCTGGAAACACCATATATTTT.